The T cell receptor beta chain under discussion was sequenced for a study of T-cell reconstitution after alpha-beta-depleted transplantation in children (dated by TCRdb to between 2015 and 2016). Regarding the complete study: The study quantitatively tracked T-cell immune reconstitution after TCRalphabeta/CD19-depleted allogeneic hematopoietic cell transplantation in children using TCR repertoire profiling. Beyond this particular receptor, the publication reports: About two months after transplant, the apparently early recovery of alphabetaT-cell counts reportedly depended on just several hundred clones that had expanded rapidly and came from non-depleted graft cells. Hyperexpanded clone frequencies declined over subsequent months; after one year, T-cell counts and TCRbeta diversity were mostly attributed to newly produced T cells. The high TCRbeta diversity at day 60 in some patients was ascribed to recipient T cells and intrathymic progenitors that had survived conditioning.

Note on this clonotype: Which antigen it targets is not known. Per-base quality was not reported, and no clone a single base away is much larger than it.

Library construction relied on PCR. Reads for this sample came from an Illumina HiSeq 2500. To normalize quantification of the TCRbeta repertoire, the TCR libraries were built with molecular barcoding that relied on unique molecular identifiers. The public reads were reprocessed in TCRdb via fastp at Q25 and MiXCR, keeping in-frame beta chains. Every CDR3 protein is listed once, alongside the most common genes and DNA of its rows. The sample includes hundreds of thousands of distinct CDR3 sequences, with 13% observed a single time. Around 2.2% of the sample is taken by the ten largest. Clipping removes 5 bases from V and 5 bases from J, with 6 as the unmatched junction base count. The CDR3, from cysteine to phenylalanine, totals 14 residues. Here the CDR3 DNA is all that survives: 42 bases in frame from base 1. In light of the paper, this sample's treatment or condition label describes: allogeneic hematopoietic cell transplantation with graft depleted of TCRalphabeta T cells and CD19 B cells. TCRalphabeta/CD19-depleted allogeneic hematopoietic cell grafts were given to the transplant recipients, all of whom were children.

The chain is encoded by TRBV12-3 or TRBV12-4 joined to TRBJ2-5; 9 bases in between match TRBD2. The sample in question was PBMCs, mostly from graft donor cells, obtained 360 days after TCRalphabeta/CD19-depleted stem cell transplant. The receptor was isolated from a male patient younger than 18 who had a stem cell transplant for acute myeloid leukemia, so the T cells may come from the graft donor. The CDR3 protein is CASSKLAGGETQYF. The DNA sequence is TGTGCCAGCAGTAAACTAGCGGGTGGTGAGACCCAGTACTTC.